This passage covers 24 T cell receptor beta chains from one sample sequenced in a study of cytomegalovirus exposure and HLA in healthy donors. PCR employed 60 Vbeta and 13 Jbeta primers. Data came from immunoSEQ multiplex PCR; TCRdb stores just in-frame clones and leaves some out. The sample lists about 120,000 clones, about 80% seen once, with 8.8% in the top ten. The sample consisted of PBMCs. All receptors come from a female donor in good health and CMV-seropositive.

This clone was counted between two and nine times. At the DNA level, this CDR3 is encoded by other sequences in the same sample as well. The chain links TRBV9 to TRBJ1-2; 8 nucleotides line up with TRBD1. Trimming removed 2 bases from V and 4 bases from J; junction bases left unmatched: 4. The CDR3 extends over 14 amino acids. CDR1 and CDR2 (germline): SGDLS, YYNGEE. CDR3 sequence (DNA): TGTGCCAGCAGCGTCGGACAGGGTTCCTATGGCTACACCTTC. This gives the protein CASSVGQGSYGYTF.

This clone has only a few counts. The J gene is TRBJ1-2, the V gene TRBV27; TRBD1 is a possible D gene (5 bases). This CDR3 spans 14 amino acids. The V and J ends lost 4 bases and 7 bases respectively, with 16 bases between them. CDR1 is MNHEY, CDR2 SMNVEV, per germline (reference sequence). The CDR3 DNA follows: TGTGCCAGCAGTTCGCAGGGTGAATGGGGTGGCTACACCTTC. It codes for CASSSQGEWGGYTF.

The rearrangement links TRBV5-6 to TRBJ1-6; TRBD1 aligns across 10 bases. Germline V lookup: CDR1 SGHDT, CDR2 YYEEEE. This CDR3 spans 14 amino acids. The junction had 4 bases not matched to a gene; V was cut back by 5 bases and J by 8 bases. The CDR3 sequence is CASRQTGGDSPLHF. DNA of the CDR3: TGTGCCAGCAGGCAGACAGGGGGCGATTCACCCCTCCACTTT.

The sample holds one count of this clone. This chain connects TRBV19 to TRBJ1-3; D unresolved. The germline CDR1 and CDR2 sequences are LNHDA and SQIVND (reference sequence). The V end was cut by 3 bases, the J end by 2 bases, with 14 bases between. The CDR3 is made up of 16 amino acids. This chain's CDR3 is CASSIPGGVAGNTIYF. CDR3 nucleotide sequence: TGTGCCAGTAGTATCCCGGGTGGTGTTGCTGGAAACACCATATATTTT.

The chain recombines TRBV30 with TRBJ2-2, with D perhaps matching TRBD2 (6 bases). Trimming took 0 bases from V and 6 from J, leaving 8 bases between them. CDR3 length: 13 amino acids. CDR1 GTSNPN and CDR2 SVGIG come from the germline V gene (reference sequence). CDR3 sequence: CAWSVGGAGELFF. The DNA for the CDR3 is TGTGCCTGGAGTGTAGGAGGGGCCGGGGAGCTGTTTTTT.

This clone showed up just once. CDR3 sequence (DNA): TGTGCCACGTCAAACAGGGGGTCGGATGAAAAACTGTTTTTT. This translates into CATSNRGSDEKLFF. V and J are TRBV10-3 and TRBJ1-4; 8 bases agree with TRBD1. The CDR3 consists of 14 residues. Per germline, CDR1 ENHRY and CDR2 SYGVKD. J lost 6 bases, V lost 10 bases, and 10 bases had no gene match.

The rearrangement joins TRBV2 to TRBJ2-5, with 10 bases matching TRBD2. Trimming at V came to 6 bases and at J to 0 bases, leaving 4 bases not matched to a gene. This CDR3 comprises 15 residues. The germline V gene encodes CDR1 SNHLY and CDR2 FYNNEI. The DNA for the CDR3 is TGTGCCAGCAGGGATAGCGGGGGGCACCAAGAGACCCAGTACTTC. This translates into CASRDSGGHQETQYF.

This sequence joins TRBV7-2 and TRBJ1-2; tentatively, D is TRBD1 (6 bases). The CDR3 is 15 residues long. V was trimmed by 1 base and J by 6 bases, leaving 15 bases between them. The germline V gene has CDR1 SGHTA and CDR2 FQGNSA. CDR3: CASSLGGPGHNGYTF. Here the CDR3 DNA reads TGTGCCAGCAGCTTAGGGGGACCGGGACATAATGGCTACACCTTC.

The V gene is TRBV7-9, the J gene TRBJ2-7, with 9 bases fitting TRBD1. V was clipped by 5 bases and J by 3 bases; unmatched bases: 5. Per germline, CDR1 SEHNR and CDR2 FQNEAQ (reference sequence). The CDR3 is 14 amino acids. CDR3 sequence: CASSPEDRGYEQYF. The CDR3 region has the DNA TGTGCCAGCAGCCCGGAGGACAGGGGCTACGAGCAGTACTTC.

The CDR3 loop reads CASSFQENTEAFF. In DNA form, the CDR3 reads TGTGCCAGCAGTTTCCAGGAGAACACTGAAGCTTTCTTT. The chain links TRBV28 to TRBJ1-1; D unclear. V lost 3 bases and J 1 base, leaving 6 bases between the germline ends. The CDR3 consists of 13 residues. Germline V gene sequence: CDR1 MDHEN, CDR2 SYDVKM.

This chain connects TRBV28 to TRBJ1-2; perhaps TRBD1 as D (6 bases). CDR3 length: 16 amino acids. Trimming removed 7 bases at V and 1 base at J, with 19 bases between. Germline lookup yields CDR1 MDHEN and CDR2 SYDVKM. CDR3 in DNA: TGTGCCAGCACTACGGGGGGGGCCGAGGGTAACTATGGCTACACCTTC. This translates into CASTTGGAEGNYGYTF.

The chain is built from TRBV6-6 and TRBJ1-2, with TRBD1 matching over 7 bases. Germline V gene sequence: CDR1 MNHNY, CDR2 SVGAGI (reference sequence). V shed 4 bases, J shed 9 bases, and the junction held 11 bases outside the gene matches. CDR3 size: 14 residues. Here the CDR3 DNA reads TGTGCCAGCAGTTCTCAGGGGGTTCGGGAGAGCTACACCTTC. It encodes CASSSQGVRESYTF.

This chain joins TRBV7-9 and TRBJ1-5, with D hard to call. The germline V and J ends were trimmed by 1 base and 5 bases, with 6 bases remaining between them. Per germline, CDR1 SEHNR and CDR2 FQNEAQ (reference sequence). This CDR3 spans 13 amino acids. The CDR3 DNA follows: TGTGCCAGCAGCTTAGGGTCGGATCAGCCCCAGCATTTT. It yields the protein CASSLGSDQPQHF.

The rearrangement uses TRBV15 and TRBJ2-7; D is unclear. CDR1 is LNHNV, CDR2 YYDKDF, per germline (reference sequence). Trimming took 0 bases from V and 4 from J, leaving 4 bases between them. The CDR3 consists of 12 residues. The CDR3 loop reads CATSRDSYEQYF. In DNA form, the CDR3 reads TGTGCCACCAGCAGAGATTCGTACGAGCAGTACTTC.

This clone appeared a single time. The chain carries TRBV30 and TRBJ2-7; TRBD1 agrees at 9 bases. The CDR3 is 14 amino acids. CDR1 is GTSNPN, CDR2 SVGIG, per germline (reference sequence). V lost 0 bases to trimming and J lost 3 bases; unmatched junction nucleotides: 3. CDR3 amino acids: CAWSVTGGDYEQYF. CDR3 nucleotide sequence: TGTGCCTGGAGTGTCACAGGGGGCGACTACGAGCAGTACTTC.

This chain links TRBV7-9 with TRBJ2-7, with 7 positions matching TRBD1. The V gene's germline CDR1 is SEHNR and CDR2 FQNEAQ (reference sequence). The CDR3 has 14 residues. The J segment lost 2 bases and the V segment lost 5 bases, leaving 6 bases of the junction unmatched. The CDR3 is CASSIGQETYEQYF. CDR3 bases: TGTGCCAGCAGCATCGGACAGGAAACCTACGAGCAGTACTTC.

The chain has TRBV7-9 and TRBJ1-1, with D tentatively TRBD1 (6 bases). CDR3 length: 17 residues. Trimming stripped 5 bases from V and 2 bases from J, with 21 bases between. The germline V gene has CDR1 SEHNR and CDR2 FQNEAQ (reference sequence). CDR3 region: CASSPGGAGQKNTEAFF. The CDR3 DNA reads TGTGCCAGCAGCCCCGGGGGGGCAGGGCAGAAAAACACTGAAGCTTTCTTT.

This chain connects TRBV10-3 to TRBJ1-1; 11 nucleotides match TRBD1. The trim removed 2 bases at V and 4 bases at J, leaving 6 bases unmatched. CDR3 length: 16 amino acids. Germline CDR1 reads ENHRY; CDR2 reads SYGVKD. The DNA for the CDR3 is TGTGCCATCAGTGAGGCGGACAGGGGGCGCGGCACTGAAGCTTTCTTT. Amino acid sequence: CAISEADRGRGTEAFF.

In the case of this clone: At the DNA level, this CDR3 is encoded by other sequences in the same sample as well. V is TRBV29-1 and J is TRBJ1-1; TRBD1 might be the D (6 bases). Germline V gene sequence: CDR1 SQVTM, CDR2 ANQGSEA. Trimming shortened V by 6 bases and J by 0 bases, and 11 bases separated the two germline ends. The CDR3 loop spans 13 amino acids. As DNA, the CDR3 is TGCAGCGTGCGGACAGACATGAACACTGAAGCTTTCTTT. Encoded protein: CSVRTDMNTEAFF.

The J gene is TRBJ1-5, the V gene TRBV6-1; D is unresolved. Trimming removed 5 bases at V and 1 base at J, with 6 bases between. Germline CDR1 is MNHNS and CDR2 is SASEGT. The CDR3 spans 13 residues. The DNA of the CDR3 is TGTGCCAGCAGTCCCGCGAGCAATCAGCCCCAGCATTTT. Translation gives CASSPASNQPQHF.

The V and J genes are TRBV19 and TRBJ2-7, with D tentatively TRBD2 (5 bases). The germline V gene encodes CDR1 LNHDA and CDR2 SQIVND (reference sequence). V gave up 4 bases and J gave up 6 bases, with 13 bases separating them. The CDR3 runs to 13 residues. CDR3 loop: CASSRGERREQYF. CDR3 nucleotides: TGTGCCAGTAGTAGGGGAGAAAGGCGCGAGCAGTACTTC. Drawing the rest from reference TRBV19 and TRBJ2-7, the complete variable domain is DGGITQSPKYLFRKEGQNVTLSCEQNLNHDAMYWYRQDPGQGLRLIYYSQIVNDFQKGDIAEGYSVSREKKESFPLTVTSAQKNPTAFYLCASSRGERREQYFGPGTRLTVT.

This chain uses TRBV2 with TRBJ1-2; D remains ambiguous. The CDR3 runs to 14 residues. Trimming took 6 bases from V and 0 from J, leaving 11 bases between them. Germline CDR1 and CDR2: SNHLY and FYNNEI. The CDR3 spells CASRQALTNYGYTF. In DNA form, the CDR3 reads TGTGCCAGCAGGCAGGCACTTACTAACTATGGCTACACCTTC.

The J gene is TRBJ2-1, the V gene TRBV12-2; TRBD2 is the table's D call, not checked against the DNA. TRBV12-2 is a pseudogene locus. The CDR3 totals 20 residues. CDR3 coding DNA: TGTGCAAGTCGCTTATCATCCCTAGCGGGGGCCAAAAATTCATACAATGAGCAGTTCTTC. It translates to CASRLSSLAGAKNSYNEQFF.

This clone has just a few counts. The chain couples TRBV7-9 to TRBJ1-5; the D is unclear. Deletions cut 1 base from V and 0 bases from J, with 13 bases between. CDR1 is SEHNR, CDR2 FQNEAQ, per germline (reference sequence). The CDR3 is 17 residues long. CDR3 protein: CASSLEPASYSNQPQHF. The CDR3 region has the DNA TGTGCCAGCAGCTTAGAACCCGCGTCCTATAGCAATCAGCCCCAGCATTTT. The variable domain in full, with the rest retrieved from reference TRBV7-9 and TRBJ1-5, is DTGVSQNPRHKITKRGQNVTFRCDPISEHNRLYWYRQTLGQGPEFLTYFQNEAQLEKSRLLSDRFSAERPKGSFSTLEIQRTEQGDSAMYLCASSLEPASYSNQPQHFGDGTRLSIL.